Sequencing of this TCR beta chain was carried out in a study of neoadjuvant anti-PD-1 for oral cavity cancer (dated by TCRdb to the early 2020s). Regarding the complete study: Three to four biweekly doses of nivolumab at 3 mg/kg were mostly administered to patients before curative-intent surgical resection. Patients who did not progress were given a fourth nivolumab dose at about day 43 and had definitive surgical resection on days 50-56. Under RECIST 1.1, patients with complete response, partial response or stable disease were classed as responders, and patients with progression were classed as non-responders. The parent correlative cohort included about a dozen patients, with an approximately 35% response rate. Broad study findings and their caveats: Only three patients per response group were included in the TCR analyses, and the authors called for validation in larger cohorts. After neoadjuvant nivolumab, T cell clonality (Gini index) in PBMCs was significantly higher in non-responders than in responders. Higher pretreatment blood TCRbeta clonality and lower post-treatment tumor TCRbeta clonality were correlated with higher pretreatment blood Treg/Th17 ratios.

For deep sequencing of PBMC libraries, mostly roughly 520 ng of input genomic DNA was used, and six replicates were run per sample. TCRbeta libraries were prepared with the immunoSEQ hsTCRbeta kit according to the manufacturer's instructions. The completed libraries were mixed into a single pool at 3 nM, then sequenced with an Illumina NovaSeq 6000 S4 flow cell. As for the original processing: Raw data preprocessing and quality control were performed with the immunoSEQ Analyzer. The analysis was limited to productive rearrangements, and each clonotype was defined by a unique CDR3 amino acid sequence. Repertoire clonality was estimated as the Gini-Simpson index, which was computed with the R package tcR. Student's t test was used to compare Gini indices, and Pearson correlation was used to assess associations with tumor size change. TCRdb retrieved this table from immuneACCESS and kept in-frame rearrangements only. Not all clones are present; in checked studies, unresolved V genes account for under half, and no reason is known for the remainder. V, J and clone size derive from that table, while D and trimming were established from the DNA sequence. For this sample there are 14,000 or so clones; 65% to 80% appear just once. The ten largest clones add up to around 2.2% of the sample.

A single count supports this clone. The target of this receptor is not known. Nothing much larger sits one base from this clone, and base qualities are not available. For CDR1 and CDR2, the germline V gene (reference sequence) lists GTSNPN and SVGIG. Spanning cysteine to phenylalanine, the CDR3 consists of 13 amino acids. Of all the DNA, just the CDR3 is kept, 39 bases in frame from base 1. V is pared back by 3 bases and J by 0 bases, with 8 bases lying between the germline termini. The time point label, as the study defines it: after neoadjuvant nivolumab, at surgical resection. Patients were newly diagnosed with stage II-IVA oral cavity squamous cell carcinoma and had received no prior systemic or radiation treatment. The cohort was made up of patients with locally advanced, HPV-negative oral cavity squamous cell carcinoma. No culture maintenance or expansion was done, as the peripheral blood mononuclear cells went straight to analysis. The samples were drawn from a longitudinal correlative study tied to a single-arm phase II trial testing neoadjuvant nivolumab in oral cavity squamous cell carcinoma. Subject-matched pre- and post-treatment PBMCs and tumors from three responders and three non-responders underwent genomic DNA-based TCRbeta sequencing. Peripheral blood mononuclear cells were collected before nivolumab treatment and were collected again after treatment, at the time of surgery. Genomic DNA was isolated from PBMCs using the Maxwell RSC DNA from Cells kit.

This clonotype was obtained from a person between 40 and 85 years old with oral cavity squamous cell carcinoma. This receptor chain uses TRBV30 and TRBJ1-1, with the D gene not confidently named. The specimen was PBMCs, collected after nivolumab (anti-PD-1) treatment. The CDR3 corresponds to CAWRRRLNTEAFF. The DNA reads as follows: TGTGCCTGGAGACGCAGGTTGAACACTGAAGCTTTCTTT. Beyond the CDR3, the reference TRBV30 and TRBJ1-1 genes provide the residues; the full variable domain reads: SQTIHQWPATLVQPVGSPLSLECTVEGTSNPNLYWYRQAAGRGLQLLFYSVGIGQISSEVPQNLSASRPQDRQFILSSKKLLLSDSGFYLCAWRRRLNTEAFFGQGTRLTVV.